This T cell receptor beta chain was profiled in a study of blood T cell repertoires in COVID-19. Study summary: From T cells, B-cell-depleted T cells, or PBMCs came the material, which was cDNA or gDNA.

Methods used by the authors: Amplification of reference gene primers was used by the study to estimate nucleated cell counts. The method was immunoSEQ multiplex PCR; TCRdb's version includes in-frame clones alone and lacks a portion of them. That table is the source of V, J and clone size, and D and trimming were worked out from the DNA. The sample records 380,000 or so clones, 89% being singletons. Source material: peripheral blood. The TCR sequence derives from a man between 40 and 49 years old with acute or convalescent COVID-19.

CDR3 DNA sequence: TGTGCCAGCAGCCCGGGCGGACAGTGGGGATCTGGAAACACCATATATTTT. As protein: CASSPGGQWGSGNTIYF. The chain uses TRBV27 and TRBJ1-3; a weak D match, TRBD1 (6 bases). Deletions cut 6 bases from V and 1 base from J, with 19 bases between. There are 17 residues in the CDR3. Germline CDR1 MNHEY, CDR2 SMNVEV (reference sequence).